This T cell receptor (beta chain) was profiled in a study of T-cell reconstitution after alpha-beta-depleted transplantation in children (dated by TCRdb to the mid-2010s). The study in broad terms: Using TCR repertoire profiling, the study quantitatively followed how T-cell immune reconstitution unfolded in children after TCRalphabeta/CD19-depleted allogeneic hematopoietic cell transplantation.

The CDR3 holds 15 amino acids from the cysteine to the phenylalanine. Solely the CDR3 DNA is kept, with 45 bases framed from the first base. Deletion took 6 bases off V and 4 bases off J, with a span of 21 bases between the germline ends. Reading the germline V gene (reference sequence) gives CDR1 DFQATT and CDR2 SNEGSKA. What the authors observed across the whole study: Over the following months the frequencies of hyperexpanded clones went down, and after one year T-cell counts and TCRbeta diversity were mostly credited to newly produced T cells. About two months after transplant, the apparently early recovery of alphabetaT-cell counts reportedly depended on just several hundred clones that had expanded rapidly and came from non-depleted graft cells. In some patients, the high TCRbeta diversity seen at day 60 was put down to recipient T cells and intrathymic progenitors that had survived conditioning.

Preparation of the library involved PCR. The listed sequencing device is Illumina HiSeq 2500. TCR library preparation used molecular barcoding, with unique molecular identifiers applied to normalize quantification of the TCRbeta repertoire. Using fastp trimming at Q25 and MiXCR clonotype assembly, TCRdb reanalyzed the public sequencing data and kept in-frame beta chains. One record per CDR3 amino acid sequence lists the most common genes and DNA. A total of approximately 650,000 distinct CDR3 sequences appear in this sample, around 13% of them only once. The biggest ten clones account for around 0.79% of the sample. This clonotype was seen ten or more times. Its antigen remains undetermined. No base quality values were provided; no much bigger clone lies one nucleotide off. The sample's treatment or condition, from its label and the paper: allogeneic hematopoietic cell transplantation with graft depleted of TCRalphabeta T cells and CD19 B cells. Transplant recipients were children who received TCRalphabeta/CD19-depleted allogeneic hematopoietic cell grafts.

In this chain, TRBV20-1 is recombined with TRBJ2-5, with the D assignment possibly TRBD1 or TRBD2, given 5 matching bases for each. The material was PBMCs, obtained before TCRalphabeta/CD19-depleted stem cell transplant. The receptor's source is a girl between 2 and 10 years old with congenital amegakaryocytic thrombocytopenia, due to receive a stem cell transplant. The sequenced DNA is TGCAGTGCCCTCTCCCGGGACCATAGTCTAGAGACCCAGTACTTC. Translated, it reads CSALSRDHSLETQYF.